What follows are 22 T cell receptor beta chains derived from one specimen sequenced in a study of T cells in Graves' hyperthyroidism and ophthalmopathy. Researchers took RNA transcripts and amplified the TCR beta CDR3 regions from them. With the HTBI primer set, the TCR CDR3 went through a first round of RT-PCR. TCRdb processed the multiplex PCR reads anew with MiXCR; each CDR3 protein has one entry. The table has under 400,000 distinct CDR3 sequences, 12% to 15% seen once. Sequencing input: blood. All receptors come from a woman aged 60 to 75 with Graves' ophthalmopathy.

This clonotype was picked up many times. This chain uses TRBV12-3 or TRBV12-4 with TRBJ2-1; 12 nucleotides align to TRBD2. The CDR3 contains 16 residues. Unmatched junction bases numbered 8, after V lost 3 bases and J lost 8 bases. This CDR3 reads CASSFRLAGVGYEQFF. The CDR3 region has the DNA TGTGCCAGCAGTTTCCGACTAGCGGGAGTTGGCTATGAGCAGTTCTTC.

This clonotype was found a few times. The chain carries TRBV4-2 and TRBJ2-1; 7 nucleotides line up with TRBD2. The CDR3 sequence is 16 residues long. V shed 4 bases and J 6 bases; nucleotides not matched to a gene: 12. Germline V CDR1 and CDR2: LGHNA, YNFKEQ. For the CDR3, the DNA is TGTGCCAGCAGCCTCCTGGTTGGCGGGAGCGGCAATGAGCAGTTCTTC. Amino acid sequence: CASSLLVGGSGNEQFF.

This clonotype was counted at least ten times. V usage is TRBV20-1 and J usage is TRBJ2-7, with 8 bases that match TRBD2. The trim removed 0 bases at V and 5 bases at J, leaving 12 bases unmatched. There are 16 residues in the CDR3. Germline assignment: CDR1 DFQATT and CDR2 SNEGSKA (reference sequence). CDR3 residues: CSARDRGGAGVDEQYF. The DNA for the CDR3 is TGCAGTGCTAGAGATCGGGGTGGAGCGGGAGTCGACGAGCAGTACTTC.

A remark on this clonotype: A single base separates this from a much larger clone, so it may be a read error. The V and J genes are TRBV12-3 or TRBV12-4 and TRBJ2-7; either TRBD1 or TRBD2 may fit D (5 bases each). The CDR3 covers 14 residues. Trimming cost V 0 bases and J 7 bases, with 13 bases left between them. The CDR3 here is CASSLAGPPREQYF. CDR3 bases: TGTGCCAGCAGTTTAGCGGGACCTCCTCGTGAGCAGTACTTC.

The table lists this clonotype with a few counts. The CDR3 nucleotides are TGTGCCATCAGTGAGTCCCTAGCGGACTCCTACAATGAGCAGTTCTTC. Its protein is CAISESLADSYNEQFF. V is TRBV10-3 and J is TRBJ2-1, with 7 positions matching TRBD2. The CDR3 spans 16 residues. J was trimmed by 0 bases and V by 0 bases; bases with no gene match: 2. The germline gives CDR1 ENHRY, CDR2 SYGVKD.

Ten or more counts support this clonotype. V usage is TRBV7-9 and J usage is TRBJ2-2; 7 nucleotides line up with TRBD1. Germline-derived CDR1 and CDR2 are SEHNR and FQNEAQ (reference sequence). CDR3 size: 17 residues. The J segment lost 6 bases and the V segment lost 4 bases, leaving 14 bases of the junction unmatched. This CDR3 is CASSSDRRRQGPGELFF. CDR3 in DNA: TGTGCCAGCAGCTCCGACCGCCGAAGACAGGGACCCGGGGAGCTGTTTTTT.

This clonotype was seen many times. This chain joins TRBV20-1 and TRBJ2-3, with 7 positions matching TRBD2. Per the germline V gene, CDR1 is DFQATT and CDR2 is SNEGSKA (reference sequence). This CDR3 is built from 16 residues. J was trimmed by 0 bases and V by 5 bases; bases with no gene match: 11. The CDR3 is CSARSPLAESTDTQYF. The CDR3 DNA reads as TGCAGTGCTCGTTCACCTCTAGCGGAGAGCACAGATACGCAGTATTTT.

Details on this clonotype: This may come from a read error, since a much larger clone is one base off. The V and J genes are TRBV7-9 and TRBJ2-1, with D hard to call. Gene TRBJ2-7 matches the end of the DNA better, so the J call may be wrong. Per germline, CDR1 SEHNR and CDR2 FQNEAQ (reference sequence). The CDR3 runs 9 residues. This CDR3 reads CAPGHEQYF. The DNA of the CDR3 is TGTGCTCCGGGCCATGAGCAGTACTTC.

This clonotype has a single count. Since a much larger clone is just one base distant, this may be a read error. This chain connects TRBV11-2 to TRBJ2-5; 8 bases are a match to TRBD2. V lost 5 bases to trimming and J lost 5 bases; unmatched junction nucleotides: 4. The CDR3 spans 13 residues. CDR1 is SGHAT and CDR2 is FQNNGV in the germline V gene. CDR3 nucleotides: TGTGCCAGCAGCCCCTGGACTAGCGAGACCCAGTACTTC. Residues: CASSPWTSETQYF.

This clonotype showed up many times. This chain connects TRBV6-2 or TRBV6-3 to TRBJ2-1; D is possibly TRBD2 (6 bases). This CDR3 comprises 13 residues. V lost 4 bases, J lost 3 bases, and 7 bases lay in between. CDR1 and CDR2 from the germline V gene are MNHEY and SVGEGT. The CDR3 here is CASSWGLYNEQFF. The CDR3 region has the DNA TGTGCCAGCAGTTGGGGACTCTACAATGAGCAGTTCTTC.

This clonotype came up many times. CDR3 residues: CASSPSGASSYEQYF. As DNA, the CDR3 is TGTGCCAGCTCACCATCCGGGGCTAGCTCCTACGAGCAGTACTTC. V usage is TRBV18 and J usage is TRBJ2-7; D possibly uses TRBD1 or TRBD2 (5 bases each). Per germline, CDR1 KGHSH and CDR2 LQKENI. CDR3 length: 15 amino acids. Trimming pared 2 bases from V and 0 bases from J, leaving 11 bases between.

This clonotype was detected many times. This chain connects TRBV29-1 to TRBJ1-5, with D unclear. The CDR3 extends over 13 amino acids. The V end was cut by 4 bases, the J end by 0 bases, with 7 bases between. Germline V gives CDR1 SQVTM, CDR2 ANQGSEA. The DNA for the CDR3 is TGCAGCGTTGCGACCTATAGCAATCAGCCCCAGCATTTT. Amino acid sequence: CSVATYSNQPQHF.

In this sample, this clonotype turned up many times. The chain combines TRBV12-3 or TRBV12-4 with TRBJ2-1; 10 bases align to TRBD2. The J segment lost 8 bases and the V segment lost 5 bases, leaving 9 bases of the junction unmatched. The CDR3 is made up of 15 amino acids. The CDR3 DNA reads as TGTGCCAGCAGTCCCAGCGGGAGGGCCTTTGATGAGCAGTTCTTC. Translating it yields CASSPSGRAFDEQFF.

The table lists this clonotype with many counts. The chain employs TRBV3-1 and TRBJ2-1; D unresolved. The ends were cut back, 0 bases at V and 9 bases at J, with 12 bases in the middle. The CDR3 is 14 amino acids. Germline V gene data show CDR1 as LGHDT and CDR2 as YNNKEL (reference sequence). CDR3 DNA: TGTGCCAGCAGCCAAGAAGGTTGGGGTAGTGAGCAGTTCTTC. It specifies CASSQEGWGSEQFF.

This clonotype was recorded many times. The genes are TRBV12-3 or TRBV12-4 and TRBJ2-1, with 8 bases matching TRBD2. CDR3 size: 17 residues. J lost 6 bases, V lost 3 bases, and 13 bases had no gene match. CDR3 coding DNA: TGTGCCAGCAGTTTTGATAATGGGCGGGAGGAGGGCAATGAGCAGTTCTTC. Protein sequence: CASSFDNGREEGNEQFF.

This clonotype was observed at least ten times. V usage is TRBV5-1 and J usage is TRBJ1-5, with unresolved D. V was pared by 0 bases and J by 1 base, with 5 bases between. Germline loops: CDR1 SGHRS, CDR2 YFSETQ. CDR3 length equals 14 residues. The CDR3, as DNA: TGCGCCAGCAGCTTGGAGGGCAGCAATCAGCCCCAGCATTTT. Translation gives CASSLEGSNQPQHF.

There are many counts of this clonotype. J is TRBJ2-1 and V is TRBV30; D ambiguous. Germline V CDR1 and CDR2: GTSNPN, SVGIG (reference sequence). The V end lost 0 bases, the J end lost 6 bases, and 6 bases lay between the germline ends. The CDR3 spans 12 residues. The CDR3 spells CAWSVNSNEQFF. The CDR3 coding sequence is TGTGCCTGGAGTGTAAACAGCAATGAGCAGTTCTTC.

This clonotype was seen ten or more times. The chain carries TRBV20-1 and TRBJ2-5, with 7 bases fitting TRBD2. This CDR3 has 17 residues. The V and J ends lost 0 bases and 2 bases, in that order; junction bases with no gene match: 12. Germline CDR1 DFQATT, CDR2 SNEGSKA (reference sequence). Here the CDR3 DNA reads TGCAGTGCTAGAGATTGGCGCGGGAGCGTGGGTCAAGAGACCCAGTACTTC. It is translated as CSARDWRGSVGQETQYF.

About this clonotype itself: Since the CDR3 does not end with the conserved phenylalanine or tryptophan, this likely comes from a read error. The chain couples TRBV7-9 to TRBJ2-5; D remains unclear. The CDR3 has 15 residues. Germline V gene data show CDR1 as SEHNR and CDR2 as FQNEAQ (reference sequence). Trimming shortened V by 5 bases and J by 0 bases, and 13 bases separated the two germline ends. CDR3 protein: CASSPKERYQETQYL. Here the CDR3 DNA reads TGTGCCAGCAGCCCGAAAGAGAGATACCAAGAGACCCAGTACCTC.

The V call is TRBV20-1, the J call TRBJ2-3; TRBD1 is a possible D gene (6 bases). The CDR3 spans 14 residues. In germline, CDR1 is DFQATT, CDR2 SNEGSKA (reference sequence). The V gene lost 5 bases and the J gene lost 2 bases, with 14 bases spanning the gap. The CDR3 protein is CSAPGQSHTDTQYF. Here the CDR3 DNA reads TGCAGTGCTCCTGGACAGAGCCACACAGATACGCAGTATTTT.

This clonotype showed up many times. This sequence joins TRBV6-1 and TRBJ1-5; 7 bases match TRBD1. V lost 6 bases and J lost 6; bases outside the gene matches: 5. The CDR3 length is 13 residues. Looked up from germline, CDR1 is MNHNS and CDR2 is SASEGT. The CDR3 is CASRAGQSQPQHF. CDR3 nucleotides: TGTGCCAGCAGAGCGGGACAGAGTCAGCCCCAGCATTTT.

This clonotype has ten or more counts. The V gene is TRBV7-2, the J gene TRBJ2-1; possibly TRBD1 or TRBD2 for D (5 bases each). CDR1 SGHTA and CDR2 FQGNSA come from the germline V gene. CDR3 length equals 16 residues. Deletions cut 5 bases from V and 3 bases from J, with 17 bases between. The CDR3 DNA sequence: TGTGCCAGCAGCGCAAACCCCGGGACCCTCTACAATGAGCAGTTCTTC. Residues: CASSANPGTLYNEQFF.